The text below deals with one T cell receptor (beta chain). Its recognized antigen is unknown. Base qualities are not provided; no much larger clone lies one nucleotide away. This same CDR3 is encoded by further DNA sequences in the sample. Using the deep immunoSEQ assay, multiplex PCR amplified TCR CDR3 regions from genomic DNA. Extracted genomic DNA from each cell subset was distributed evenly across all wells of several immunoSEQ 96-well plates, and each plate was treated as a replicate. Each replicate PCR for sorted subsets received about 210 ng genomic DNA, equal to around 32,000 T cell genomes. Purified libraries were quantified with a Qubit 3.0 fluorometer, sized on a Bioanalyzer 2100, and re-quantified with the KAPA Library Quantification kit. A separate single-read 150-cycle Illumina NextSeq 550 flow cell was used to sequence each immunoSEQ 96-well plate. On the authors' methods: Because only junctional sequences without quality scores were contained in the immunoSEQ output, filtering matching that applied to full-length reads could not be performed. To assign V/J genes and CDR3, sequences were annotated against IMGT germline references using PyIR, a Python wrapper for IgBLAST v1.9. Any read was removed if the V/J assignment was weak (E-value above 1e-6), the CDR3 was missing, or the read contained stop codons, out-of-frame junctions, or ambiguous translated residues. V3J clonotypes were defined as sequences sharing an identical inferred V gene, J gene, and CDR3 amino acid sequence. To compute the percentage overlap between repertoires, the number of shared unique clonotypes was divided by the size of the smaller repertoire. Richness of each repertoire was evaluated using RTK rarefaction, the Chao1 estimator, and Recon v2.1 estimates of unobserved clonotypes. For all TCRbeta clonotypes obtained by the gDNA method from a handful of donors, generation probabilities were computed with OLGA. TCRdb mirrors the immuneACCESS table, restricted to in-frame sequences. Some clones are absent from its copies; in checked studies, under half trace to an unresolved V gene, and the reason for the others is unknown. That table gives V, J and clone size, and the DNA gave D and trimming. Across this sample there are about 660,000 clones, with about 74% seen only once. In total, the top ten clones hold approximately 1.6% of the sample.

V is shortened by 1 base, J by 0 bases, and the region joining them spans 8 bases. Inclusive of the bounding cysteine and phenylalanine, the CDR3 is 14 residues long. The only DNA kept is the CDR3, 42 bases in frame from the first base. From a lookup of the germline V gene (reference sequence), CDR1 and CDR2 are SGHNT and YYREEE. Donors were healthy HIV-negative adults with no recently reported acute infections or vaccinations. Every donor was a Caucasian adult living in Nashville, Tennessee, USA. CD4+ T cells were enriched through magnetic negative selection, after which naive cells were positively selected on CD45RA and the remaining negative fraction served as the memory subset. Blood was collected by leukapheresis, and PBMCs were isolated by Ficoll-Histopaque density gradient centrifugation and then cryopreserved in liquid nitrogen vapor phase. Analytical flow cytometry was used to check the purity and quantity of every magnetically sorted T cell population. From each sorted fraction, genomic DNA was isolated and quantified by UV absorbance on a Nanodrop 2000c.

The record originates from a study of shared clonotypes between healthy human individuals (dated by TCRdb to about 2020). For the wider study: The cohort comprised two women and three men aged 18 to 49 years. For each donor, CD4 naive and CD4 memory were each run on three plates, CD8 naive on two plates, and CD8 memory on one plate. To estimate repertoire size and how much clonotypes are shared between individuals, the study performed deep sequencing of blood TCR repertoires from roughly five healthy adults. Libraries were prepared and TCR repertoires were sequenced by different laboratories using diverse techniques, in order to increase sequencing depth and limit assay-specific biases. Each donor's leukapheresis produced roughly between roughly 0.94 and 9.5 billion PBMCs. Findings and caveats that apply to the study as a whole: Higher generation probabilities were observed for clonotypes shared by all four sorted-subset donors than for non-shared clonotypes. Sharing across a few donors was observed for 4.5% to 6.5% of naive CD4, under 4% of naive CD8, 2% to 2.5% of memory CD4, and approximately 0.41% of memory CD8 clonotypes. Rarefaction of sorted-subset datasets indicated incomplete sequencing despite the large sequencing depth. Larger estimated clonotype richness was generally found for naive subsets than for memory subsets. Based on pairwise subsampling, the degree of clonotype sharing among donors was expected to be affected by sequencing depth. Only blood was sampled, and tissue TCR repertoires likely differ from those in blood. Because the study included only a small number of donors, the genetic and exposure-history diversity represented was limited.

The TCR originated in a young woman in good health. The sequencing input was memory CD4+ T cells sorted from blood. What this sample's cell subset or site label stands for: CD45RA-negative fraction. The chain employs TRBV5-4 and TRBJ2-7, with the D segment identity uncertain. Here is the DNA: TGTGCCAGCAGCTTGATGGGCAGCTCCTACGAGCAGTACTTC. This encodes CASSLMGSSYEQYF.